This entry concerns a single T cell receptor (beta chain). This sample stems from a study of OX40 agonist ivuxolimab in advanced cancers. The CDR3 is 14 amino acids. Germline values: CDR1 MNHNY, CDR2 SVGAGI (reference sequence). The junction had 3 bases not matched to a gene; V was cut back by 0 bases and J by 10 bases. Using immunoSEQ multiplex PCR, the repertoire was profiled, and TCRdb retains in-frame clones only, with some absent. The profile shows some 30,000 clones, around 74% of them singletons. The source material was CD4+ or CD8+ T cells sorted from blood, sampled in a trial of the OX40 agonist ivuxolimab. This TCR came from an adult with an advanced solid tumor such as melanoma, head and neck, liver or kidney cancer. The chain has TRBV6-6 and TRBJ1-6; 7 bases fit TRBD1. The DNA for the CDR3 is TGTGCCAGCAGTTACTCGGGGGGACAGTCACCCCTCCACTTT. Translated: CASSYSGGQSPLHF.